The 7 T cell receptor beta chains given below trace back to one sample, sequenced in a study of blood T cells in healthy people across ages. With a J-beta primer mix and a sample-barcoded 5' primer, a second PCR ran about 7 to 12 cycles. From the 5' RACE reads, TCRdb called clonotypes with MiXCR, one entry per CDR3 protein. The table includes some 940,000 distinct CDR3 sequences, 25% to 30% detected once. Another study also made use of these data, one on T cells of mothers and their children.

Sequencing was performed on blood. Receptors originate from a woman aged 40 to 50 in good health.

There are a few counts of this clonotype. This clone may be a read error of a much larger clone one base away. V gene TRBV3-1 combines with J gene TRBJ2-1, with D unresolved. The end of the DNA is better explained by TRBJ2-7, so the J call may be wrong. CDR3 length: 15 residues. The germline gives CDR1 LGHDT, CDR2 YNNKEL (reference sequence). The CDR3, as DNA: TGTGCCAGCAGCCAAGGCTTTAACACCTACAATGAGCAGTACTTC. This translates into CASSQGFNTYNEQYF.

This chain links TRBV6-2 or TRBV6-3 with TRBJ2-5, with a tentative D call TRBD1 (5 bases). The CDR3 extends over 13 amino acids. Germline CDR1 MNHEY, CDR2 SVGEGT. Deletions cut 4 bases from V and 4 bases from J, with 10 bases between. CDR3 residues: CASSSRARETQYF. In DNA, the CDR3 is TGTGCCAGCAGTTCCAGGGCACGAGAGACCCAGTACTTC.

This clonotype was observed once. Just one base apart from a much larger clone, this may be a read error. J is TRBJ1-2 and V is TRBV20-1; 12 bases agree with TRBD1. Germline CDR1 and CDR2: DFQATT and SNEGSKA (reference sequence). Unmatched junction bases numbered 8, after V lost 5 bases and J lost 4 bases. The CDR3 is 15 amino acids. The chain's CDR3 is CSALGQGARPYGYTF. In DNA, the CDR3 is TGCAGTGCTCTGGGACAGGGGGCGAGGCCCTATGGCTACACCTTC.

This clonotype was detected only a few times. The chain uses TRBV28 and TRBJ1-2, with 9 positions matching TRBD1. V lost 5 bases and J lost 8; bases outside the gene matches: 9. From germline, CDR1 is MDHEN and CDR2 SYDVKM. CDR3 size: 14 residues. The CDR3: CASSLTGGSRGYTF. The CDR3 DNA reads TGTGCCAGCAGTCTGACAGGGGGAAGTCGCGGCTACACCTTC.

This clonotype was detected ten times or more. This chain uses TRBV7-9 with TRBJ2-5; D not resolved. The ends were cut back, 1 base at V and 3 bases at J, with 9 bases in the middle. In germline, CDR1 is SEHNR, CDR2 FQNEAQ (reference sequence). The CDR3 has 14 residues. DNA for the CDR3: TGTGCCAGCAGCTTAGTGTTGACCAAAGAGACCCAGTACTTC. This gives the protein CASSLVLTKETQYF.

The chain uses TRBV5-4 and TRBJ2-1; D is ambiguous. Germline CDR1 is SGHNT and CDR2 is YYREEE (reference sequence). Trimming removed 7 bases at V and 0 bases at J, with 8 bases between. The CDR3 is made up of 13 amino acids. CDR3: CASGWSSYNEQFF. The CDR3 coding sequence is TGTGCCAGCGGGTGGAGCTCCTACAATGAGCAGTTCTTC.

This clonotype came up a few times. The chain joins TRBV20-1 to TRBJ2-3; TRBD1 matches 12 bases. The V and J ends lost 5 bases and 4 bases, in that order; junction bases with no gene match: 19. Germline CDR1 DFQATT, CDR2 SNEGSKA (reference sequence). CDR3 size: 19 residues. CDR3 sequence (DNA): TGCAGTGCTCCCAACTGGGGACAGGGGGCAACTAGTGGAGCAGATACGCAGTATTTT. It encodes CSAPNWGQGATSGADTQYF.